Included here is one T cell receptor beta chain sequence, with context. The data are from a study of CD8+CD57+ T cells in acquired aplastic anemia. All patients picked for sequencing had shown, by flow cytometry, an expansion of CD8+CD57+ cells. Profiles of TCR beta VDJ and CDR3 were generated from a genomic DNA template. Each CDR3 protein gets one entry after TCRdb re-called the reads with MiXCR. Here the sample spans 100,000 to 150,000 distinct CDR3 sequences, 40% being singletons. The length of the CDR3 is 15 residues. V gave up 2 bases and J gave up 9 bases, with 17 bases separating them. Germline V lookup: CDR1 WSHSY, CDR2 SAAADI.

The TCR originated in a human donor with aplastic anemia. This chain uses TRBV10-2 with TRBJ2-1; no reliable D call. The specimen was sorted CD4+, CD8+, or CD8+CD57+ T cells (not recorded which) from PBMCs. CDR3 loop: CASSEAWRLWREQFF. The CDR3 DNA follows: TGCGCCAGCAGTGAGGCTTGGCGGCTCTGGCGTGAGCAGTTCTTC.